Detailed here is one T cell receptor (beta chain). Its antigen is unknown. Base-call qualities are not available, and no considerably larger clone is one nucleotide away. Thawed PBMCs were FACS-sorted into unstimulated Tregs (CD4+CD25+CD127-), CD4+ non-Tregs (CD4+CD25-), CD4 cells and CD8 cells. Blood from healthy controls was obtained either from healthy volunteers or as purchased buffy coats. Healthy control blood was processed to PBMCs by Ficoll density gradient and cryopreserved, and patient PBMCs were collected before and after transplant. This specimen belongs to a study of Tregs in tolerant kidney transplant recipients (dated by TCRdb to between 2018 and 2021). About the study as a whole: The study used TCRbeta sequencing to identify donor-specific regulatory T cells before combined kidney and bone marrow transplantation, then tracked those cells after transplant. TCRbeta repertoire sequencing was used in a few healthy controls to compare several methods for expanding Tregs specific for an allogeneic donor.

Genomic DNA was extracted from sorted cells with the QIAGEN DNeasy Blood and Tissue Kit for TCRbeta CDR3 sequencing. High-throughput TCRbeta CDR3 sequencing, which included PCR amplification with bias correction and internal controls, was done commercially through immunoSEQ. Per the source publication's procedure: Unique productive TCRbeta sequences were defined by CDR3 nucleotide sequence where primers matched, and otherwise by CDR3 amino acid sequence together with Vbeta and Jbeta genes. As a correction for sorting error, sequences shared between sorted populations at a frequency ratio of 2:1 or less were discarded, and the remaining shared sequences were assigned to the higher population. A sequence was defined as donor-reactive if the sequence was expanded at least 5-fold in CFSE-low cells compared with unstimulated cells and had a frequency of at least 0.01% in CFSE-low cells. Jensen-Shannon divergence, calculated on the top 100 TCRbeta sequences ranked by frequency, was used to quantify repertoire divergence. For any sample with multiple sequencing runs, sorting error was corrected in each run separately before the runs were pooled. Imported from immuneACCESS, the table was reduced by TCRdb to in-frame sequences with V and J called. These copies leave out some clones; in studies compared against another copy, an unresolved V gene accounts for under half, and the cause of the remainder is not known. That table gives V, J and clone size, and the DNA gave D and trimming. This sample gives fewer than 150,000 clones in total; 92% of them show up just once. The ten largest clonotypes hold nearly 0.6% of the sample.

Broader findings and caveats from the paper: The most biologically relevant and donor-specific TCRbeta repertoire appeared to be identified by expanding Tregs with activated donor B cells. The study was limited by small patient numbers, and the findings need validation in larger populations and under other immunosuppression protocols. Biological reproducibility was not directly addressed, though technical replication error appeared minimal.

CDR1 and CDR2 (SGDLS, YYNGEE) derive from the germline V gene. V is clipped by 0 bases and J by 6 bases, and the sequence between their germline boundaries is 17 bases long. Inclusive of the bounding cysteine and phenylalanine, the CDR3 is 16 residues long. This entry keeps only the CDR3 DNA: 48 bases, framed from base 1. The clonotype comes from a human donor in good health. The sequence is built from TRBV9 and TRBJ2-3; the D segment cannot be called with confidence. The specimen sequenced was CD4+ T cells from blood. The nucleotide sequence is TGTGCCAGCAGCGTAGCATCCCCCGTCAGCTTGGATACGCAGTATTTT. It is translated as CASSVASPVSLDTQYF. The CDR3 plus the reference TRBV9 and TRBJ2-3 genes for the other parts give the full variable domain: DSGVTQTPKHLITATGQRVTLRCSPRSGDLSVYWYQQSLDQGLQFLIQYYNGEERAKGNILERFSAQQFPDLHSELNLSSLELGDSALYFCASSVASPVSLDTQYFGPGTRLTVL.